Listed below are T cell receptor beta chains from one sample, sequenced in a study of T cell responses to AZD1222 COVID-19 vaccine. Sequencing used immunoSEQ multiplex PCR; TCRdb keeps in-frame clones, though not all of them. The profile covers about 94,000 clones, with 70% to 90% appearing a single time and about an eighth taken by the ten largest. The sample was peripheral blood, taken on day 0 of AZD1222 vaccination. Receptors were obtained from an adult in good health. Each CDR3 is given with its conserved first and last residue. Expanded clones are given a class, and other clones once, few, many or no size at all.

v_gene: TRBV6-2/TRBV6-3; abundance: NA; j_gene: TRBJ2-7; CDR3aa: CASSDPTYEQYF
v_gene: TRBV5-1; abundance: few; j_gene: TRBJ2-2; CDR3aa: CASSLSQFGTGELFF
v_gene: TRBV11-2; abundance: NA; j_gene: TRBJ2-1; CDR3aa: CASSPNRVIDANEQFF
v_gene: TRBV18; abundance: NA; j_gene: TRBJ1-2; CDR3aa: CASSPAGSGYGYTF
v_gene: TRBV30; abundance: NA; j_gene: TRBJ2-7; CDR3aa: CAWSVEGRGQYF
v_gene: TRBV19; abundance: NA; j_gene: TRBJ1-5; CDR3aa: CASSRTVYSNQPQHF
v_gene: TRBV30; abundance: few; j_gene: TRBJ2-7; CDR3aa: CAWSVRPRLRDYEQYF
v_gene: TRBV6-2/TRBV6-3; abundance: few; j_gene: TRBJ1-1; CDR3aa: CASSYLNRQVAEAFF
v_gene: TRBV20-1; abundance: NA; j_gene: TRBJ2-5; CDR3aa: CSASSGSPRTQYF
v_gene: TRBV5-6; abundance: NA; j_gene: TRBJ2-7; CDR3aa: CASSYDLGEGSYEQYF
v_gene: TRBV19; abundance: NA; j_gene: TRBJ1-6; CDR3aa: CASSIVGQGDSPLHF
v_gene: TRBV19; abundance: NA; j_gene: TRBJ1-3; CDR3aa: CASSLQGDSGNTIYF
v_gene: TRBV28; abundance: NA; j_gene: TRBJ2-5; CDR3aa: CASDLQGTQYF
v_gene: TRBV19; abundance: NA; j_gene: TRBJ1-5; CDR3aa: CASTLGQVSNQPQHF
v_gene: TRBV3-1/TRBV3-2; abundance: NA; j_gene: TRBJ1-6; CDR3aa: CASSRTGSYNSPLHF
v_gene: TRBV5-8; abundance: NA; j_gene: TRBJ1-6; CDR3aa: CASSKRSYNSPLHF
v_gene: TRBV4-1; abundance: once; j_gene: TRBJ1-2; CDR3aa: CASSQETVYVYGYTF
v_gene: TRBV23-1; abundance: NA; j_gene: TRBJ1-2; CDR3aa: CASSQHHRGRAYGYTF
v_gene: TRBV5-1; abundance: NA; j_gene: TRBJ1-3; CDR3aa: CASSPRTGDGNTIYF
v_gene: TRBV6-5; abundance: NA; j_gene: TRBJ1-5; CDR3aa: CATGFGNQPQHF